This T cell receptor (beta chain) was observed in a study of cytomegalovirus exposure and HLA in healthy donors. The study's findings and limits: There were some public TCRs occurring in many donors, but most TCR sequences were rare.

Generated by immunoSEQ multiplex PCR, the TCRdb table keeps only in-frame clones and is missing some. The sample has around 230,000 clones; around 87% are singletons. Germline V gene sequence: CDR1 KGHSH, CDR2 LQKENI. The CDR3 has 15 amino acids. V gave up 5 bases and J gave up 0 bases, with 13 bases separating them. Comments on this clone: The antigen is undetermined.

Sample: PBMCs. The rearrangement joins TRBV18 to TRBJ1-2; the D is unclear. The sequence was obtained from a woman aged 25-40 years in good health and CMV-seropositive. Here the CDR3 DNA reads TGTGCCAGCTCAACCTCCGGTGATCCTAACTATGGCTACACCTTC. As protein: CASSTSGDPNYGYTF.